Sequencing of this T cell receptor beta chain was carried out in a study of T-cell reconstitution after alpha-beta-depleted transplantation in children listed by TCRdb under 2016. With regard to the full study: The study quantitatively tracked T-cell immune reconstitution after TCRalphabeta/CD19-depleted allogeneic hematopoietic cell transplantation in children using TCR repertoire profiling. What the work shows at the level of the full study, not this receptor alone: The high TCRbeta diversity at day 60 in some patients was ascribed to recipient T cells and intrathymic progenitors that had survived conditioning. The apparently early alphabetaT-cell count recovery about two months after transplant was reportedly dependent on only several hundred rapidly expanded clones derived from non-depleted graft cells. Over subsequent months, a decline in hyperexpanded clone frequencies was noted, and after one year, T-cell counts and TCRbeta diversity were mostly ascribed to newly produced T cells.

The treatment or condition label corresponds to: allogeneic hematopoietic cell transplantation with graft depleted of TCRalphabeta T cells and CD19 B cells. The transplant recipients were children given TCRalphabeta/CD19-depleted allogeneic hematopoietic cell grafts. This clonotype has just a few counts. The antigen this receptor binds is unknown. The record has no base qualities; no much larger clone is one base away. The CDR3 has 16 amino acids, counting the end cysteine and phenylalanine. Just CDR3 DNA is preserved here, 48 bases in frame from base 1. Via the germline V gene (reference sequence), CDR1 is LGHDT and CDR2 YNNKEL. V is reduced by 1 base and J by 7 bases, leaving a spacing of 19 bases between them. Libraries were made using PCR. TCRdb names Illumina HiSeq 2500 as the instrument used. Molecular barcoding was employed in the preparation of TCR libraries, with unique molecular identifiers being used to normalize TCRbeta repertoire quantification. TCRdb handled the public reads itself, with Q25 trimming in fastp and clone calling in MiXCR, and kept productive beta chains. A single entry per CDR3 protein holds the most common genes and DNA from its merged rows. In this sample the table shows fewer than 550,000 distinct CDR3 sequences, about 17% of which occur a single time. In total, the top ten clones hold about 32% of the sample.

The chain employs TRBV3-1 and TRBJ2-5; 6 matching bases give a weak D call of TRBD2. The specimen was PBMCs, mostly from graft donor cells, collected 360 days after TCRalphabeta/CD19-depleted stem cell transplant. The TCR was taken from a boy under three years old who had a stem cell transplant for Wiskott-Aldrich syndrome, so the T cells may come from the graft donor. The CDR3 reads CASSQVRDWSPGTQYF. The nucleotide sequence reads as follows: TGTGCCAGCAGCCAAGTTCGGGACTGGTCCCCGGGGACCCAGTACTTC.